The clone carrying this T cell receptor (beta chain) was counted between two and nine times. Germline V CDR1 and CDR2: LGHNA, YSLEER. Unmatched junction bases numbered 10, after V lost 0 bases and J lost 3 bases. This CDR3 spans 19 amino acids. TCRB transcripts that were expressed got sequenced, as all of the isolated RNA had been reverse transcribed. Method: immunoSEQ multiplex PCR; TCRdb's copy keeps in-frame clones and lacks some. Among under 800,000 clones listed, around 15% were seen once. The sample belongs to a study of beta chain features in type 1 diabetes. The chain uses TRBV4-3 and TRBJ2-2; TRBD1 matches at 10 bases. The sample taken for sequencing was naive CD4+ T cells from blood. The TCR sequence derives from a man younger than 35 in good health. Here the CDR3 DNA reads TGCGCCAGCAGCCAAGATCGAGGGAGGGACAGGGGTTACACCGGGGAGCTGTTTTTT. This gives the protein CASSQDRGRDRGYTGELFF.